The next 9 T cell receptor beta chains were all read from a single sample in a study of shared clonotypes between healthy human individuals (dated by TCRdb to 2018 to 2021). Library construction relied on the immunoSEQ multiplex PCR assay. TCRdb holds this immuneACCESS table with in-frame rearrangements only. Some clones are missing; in checked studies, unresolved V genes explain under half, and the rest has no known cause. The sample table records 110,000 or so clones; under 70% of these occur just once. The top ten clones comprise roughly a quarter of the sample. The specimen was memory CD8+ T cells sorted from blood. The sample's cell subset or site label, in plain terms: CD45RO+ cells pooled with CCR7-negative TemRA cells. The receptors originated from a woman younger than 45 in good health.

The V call is TRBV15, the J call TRBJ1-2; weak D call: TRBD1 (6 bases). Between the trimmed V and J ends, which lost 4 bases and 1 base, there was a span of 13 bases. Looked up from germline, CDR1 is LNHNV and CDR2 is YYDKDF (reference sequence). The CDR3 spans 15 residues. The DNA of the CDR3 is TGTGCCACCAGCACACCTGACAGGAATAACTATGGCTACACCTTC. It codes for CATSTPDRNNYGYTF. Drawing the rest from reference TRBV15 and TRBJ1-2, the complete variable domain is DAMVIQNPRYQVTQFGKPVTLSCSQTLNHNVMYWYQQKSSQAPKLLFHYYDKDFNNEADTPDNFQSRRPNTSFCFLDIRSPGLGDTAMYLCATSTPDRNNYGYTFGSGTRLTVV.

The table lists this clone with a few counts. The V and J genes are TRBV29-1 and TRBJ2-3; no definite D call. Trimming cost V 7 bases and J 1 base, with 6 bases left between them. This CDR3 spans 11 amino acids. Germline V gene data show CDR1 as SQVTM and CDR2 as ANQGSEA. In DNA, the CDR3 is TGCAGCGGCTTTCGCACAGATACGCAGTATTTT. Translation: CSGFRTDTQYF.

The chain has TRBV30 and TRBJ1-4; weak D call: TRBD1 (6 bases). V lost 0 bases, J lost 5 bases, and 10 bases lay in between. The CDR3 sequence is 14 residues long. The germline gives CDR1 GTSNPN, CDR2 SVGIG (reference sequence). The CDR3 reads CAWSVLTGNEKLFF. The DNA for the CDR3 is TGTGCCTGGAGTGTTCTCACAGGGAATGAAAAACTGTTTTTT. The variable domain in full, completed from reference TRBV30 and TRBJ1-4, reads SQTIHQWPATLVQPVGSPLSLECTVEGTSNPNLYWYRQAAGRGLQLLFYSVGIGQISSEVPQNLSASRPQDRQFILSSKKLLLSDSGFYLCAWSVLTGNEKLFFGSGTQLSVL.

The chain combines TRBV6-1 with TRBJ1-5; D is ambiguous. Germline CDR1 MNHNS, CDR2 SASEGT. The CDR3 sequence is 13 residues long. Between the trimmed V and J ends, which lost 7 bases and 7 bases, there was a span of 14 bases. CDR3 in amino acids: CASTAGESQPQHF. The CDR3, as DNA: TGTGCCAGCACCGCTGGGGAATCCCAGCCCCAGCATTTT.

The rearrangement joins TRBV19 to TRBJ2-1, with TRBD2 matching 11 bases. Germline V gives CDR1 LNHDA, CDR2 SQIVND (reference sequence). CDR3 length equals 17 residues. V shed 1 base and J 6 bases; nucleotides not matched to a gene: 8. CDR3 nucleotide sequence: TGTGCCAGTAGTATAGTTCTAGCGGGAGGTCGGGGCAATGAGCAGTTCTTC. It codes for CASSIVLAGGRGNEQFF.

This clone was counted only a few times. The rearrangement uses TRBV9 and TRBJ2-5; 8 bases fit TRBD2. Trimming cost V 4 bases and J 2 bases; bases outside gene matches: 4. CDR3 length: 14 residues. The V gene's germline CDR1 is SGDLS and CDR2 YYNGEE. The CDR3 nucleotides are TGTGCCAGCAGCTACGGGGGGGAGCAAGAGACCCAGTACTTC. It codes for CASSYGGEQETQYF.

The chain has TRBV7-8 and TRBJ2-6; D perhaps matches TRBD2 (6 bases). Germline V gene sequence: CDR1 SGHVS, CDR2 FQNEAQ. The CDR3 runs to 19 residues. Trimming took 4 bases from V and 1 from J, leaving 20 bases between them. DNA for the CDR3: TGTGCCAGCAGCTCTCGGAGGAGGCTAGCGAGGTCTGGGGCCAACGTCCTGACTTTC. Translation gives CASSSRRRLARSGANVLTF.

This rearrangement joins TRBV6-1 to TRBJ2-3, with D possibly matching TRBD2 (6 bases). Germline V gene data show CDR1 as MNHNS and CDR2 as SASEGT. Trimming stripped 1 base from V and 2 bases from J, with 13 bases between. CDR3 length equals 16 residues. The DNA for the CDR3 is TGTGCCAGCAGTGAAGTTTCCGGGACTCCCACAGATACGCAGTATTTT. Protein product: CASSEVSGTPTDTQYF.

This clone was found a few times. The CDR3 nucleotides are TGTGCCAGCAGTGACTCCGCGGGAGGAAAGGACGAGCAGTACTTC. Its protein is CASSDSAGGKDEQYF. The chain joins TRBV6-4 to TRBJ2-7, with 8 bases fitting TRBD2. The CDR3 covers 15 residues. The V and J ends lost 0 bases and 5 bases, in that order; junction bases with no gene match: 6. Germline V gene sequence: CDR1 MRHNA, CDR2 SNTAGT.